One and the same sample provided the 14 T cell receptor beta chains below, sequenced in a study. TCRdb re-called the 5' RACE reads through MiXCR, storing one row per CDR3 protein. The table has nearly 55,000 distinct CDR3 sequences, more than 20% seen once; the top ten hold 3.2%. The sequenced sample was tumor-infiltrating naive CD4+ T cells sorted from the breast tumor. Specified subset: naive CD4+ T cells, CD4+CD45RA+CD25-. The receptors originated from a female donor with breast cancer.

This clonotype has just a few counts. The chain recombines TRBV11-2 with TRBJ2-1, with 13 bases that match TRBD2. CDR3 size: 16 residues. The V and J ends lost 4 bases and 6 bases, in that order; junction bases with no gene match: 6. Germline CDR1 SGHAT, CDR2 FQNNGV. The CDR3 spells CASSSPTSGRINEQFF. The CDR3 DNA reads TGTGCCAGCAGCTCGCCGACTAGCGGGAGGATCAATGAGCAGTTCTTC.

This clonotype was seen a single time. The chain carries TRBV2 and TRBJ2-3, with 7 positions matching TRBD2. In germline, CDR1 is SNHLY, CDR2 FYNNEI. After removal of 0 bases from V and 4 bases from J, the junction contained 7 bases not matched to a gene. The CDR3 is 16 residues long. In DNA, the CDR3 is TGTGCCAGCAGTGAAGCCGAGCGGGGAGAAGCAGATACGCAGTATTTT. Residues: CASSEAERGEADTQYF.

This clonotype was seen a handful of times. The chain carries TRBV20-1 and TRBJ2-7; D not resolved. Between the trimmed V and J ends, which lost 3 bases and 4 bases, there was a span of 13 bases. The CDR3 is made up of 13 amino acids. Germline V CDR1 and CDR2: DFQATT, SNEGSKA (reference sequence). CDR3 amino acids: CSASRTSIYEQYF. As DNA, the CDR3 is TGCAGTGCTAGTCGAACCTCGATTTACGAGCAGTACTTC.

This clonotype was observed once. The chain employs TRBV15 and TRBJ2-7; 7 nucleotides match TRBD1. Germline-derived CDR1 and CDR2 are LNHNV and YYDKDF (reference sequence). J lost 2 bases, V lost 4 bases, and 5 bases had no gene match. The CDR3 runs to 14 residues. DNA for the CDR3: TGTGCCACCAGCACCAACAGGGGACCCTACGAGCAGTACTTC. Its protein is CATSTNRGPYEQYF.

The chain carries TRBV28 and TRBJ1-5, with D perhaps TRBD1 (6 bases). The CDR3 is 15 amino acids. Looked up from germline, CDR1 is MDHEN and CDR2 is SYDVKM. The V and J ends lost 5 bases and 2 bases respectively, with 13 bases between them. The CDR3: CASSTPAGGNQPQHF. DNA of the CDR3: TGTGCCAGCAGTACCCCGGCAGGGGGCAATCAGCCCCAGCATTTT.

This clonotype was counted many times. V gene TRBV20-1 combines with J gene TRBJ1-3, with D possibly being TRBD1 (6 bases). This CDR3 has 14 amino acids. CDR1 and CDR2 from the germline V gene are DFQATT and SNEGSKA (reference sequence). V gave up 0 bases and J gave up 8 bases, with 14 bases separating them. CDR3 sequence reads: CSARDEGGMHTIYF. CDR3 DNA: TGCAGTGCTAGAGATGAGGGGGGTATGCACACCATATATTTT.

This chain connects TRBV5-1 to TRBJ2-7, with TRBD2 identical over 8 bases. CDR1 is SGHRS, CDR2 YFSETQ, per germline. The V gene end was trimmed by 4 bases and the J gene end by 7 bases; junction bases not matched to a gene: 10. The CDR3 loop spans 14 amino acids. The CDR3, as DNA: TGCGCCAGCAGCCCTCGAGGCGGGACTAGGGAGCAGTACTTC. This translates into CASSPRGGTREQYF.

In its sample, this clonotype was seen many times. The V call is TRBV9, the J call TRBJ1-1; D uncertain. This CDR3 is built from 15 residues. V lost 4 bases to trimming and J lost 2 bases, with 15 bases between them. Germline values: CDR1 SGDLS, CDR2 YYNGEE. CDR3 coding DNA: TGTGCCAGCAGCCAAGGAGGGATAGCAAACACTGAAGCTTTCTTT. This sequence encodes CASSQGGIANTEAFF.

There are many counts of this clonotype. The chain combines TRBV20-1 with TRBJ2-3, with D unclear. V was shortened by 4 bases and J by 1 base, with 15 bases between the two germline ends. Germline V gene sequence: CDR1 DFQATT, CDR2 SNEGSKA (reference sequence). CDR3 length: 15 residues. The CDR3 sequence: CSAKLASRGTDTQYF. The CDR3 region has the DNA TGCAGTGCTAAATTGGCATCAAGGGGCACAGATACGCAGTATTTT.

This clonotype came up a few times. The chain combines TRBV5-1 with TRBJ2-1; D call uncertain. Germline loops: CDR1 SGHRS, CDR2 YFSETQ. Trimming cost V 0 bases and J 4 bases, with 8 bases left between them. This CDR3 has 14 residues. This chain's CDR3 is CASSLAASYNEQFF. The CDR3 DNA follows: TGCGCCAGCAGCTTGGCCGCAAGTTACAATGAGCAGTTCTTC.

This clonotype was recorded many times. The chain is built from TRBV7-9 and TRBJ2-1; unclear D gene. V lost 1 base to trimming and J lost 8 bases, with 12 bases between them. This CDR3 contains 14 residues. Germline V lookup: CDR1 SEHNR, CDR2 FQNEAQ (reference sequence). The CDR3 DNA reads TGTGCCAGCAGCTTAGGAGGTAGTCAGGATGAGCAGTTCTTC. It encodes CASSLGGSQDEQFF.

This clonotype came up a few times. The rearrangement joins TRBV5-1 to TRBJ2-1, with D uncertain. Trimming stripped 5 bases from V and 5 bases from J, with 17 bases between. CDR1 SGHRS and CDR2 YFSETQ come from the germline V gene. This CDR3 contains 15 residues. The CDR3 reads CASSVIPDRDNEQFF. The DNA of the CDR3 is TGCGCCAGCAGTGTTATCCCTGACCGGGACAATGAGCAGTTCTTC.

This clonotype was detected ten times or more. The genes are TRBV6-5 and TRBJ1-1, with 11 bases matching TRBD1. After removal of 5 bases from V and 9 bases from J, the junction contained 2 bases not matched to a gene. Germline V gene sequence: CDR1 MNHEY, CDR2 SVGAGI. The CDR3 is 12 residues long. The CDR3 DNA reads TGTGCCAGCAGTGGACAGGGGGCTAAAGCTTTCTTT. Amino acids: CASSGQGAKAFF.

This clonotype was observed a handful of times. The chain combines TRBV20-1 with TRBJ1-1; 8 bases are a match to TRBD1. Per the germline V gene, CDR1 is DFQATT and CDR2 is SNEGSKA (reference sequence). V lost 1 base, J lost 4 bases, and 8 bases stayed unmatched. This CDR3 has 15 residues. The CDR3 is CSARGGTGGITEAFF. In DNA, the CDR3 is TGCAGTGCTAGAGGGGGTACAGGGGGAATCACTGAAGCTTTCTTT.